Listed below are T cell receptor beta chains from one sample, sequenced in a study of early T cells in non-severe SARS-CoV-2 infection. TCRdb used MiXCR to reprocess the 5' RACE reads, holding one entry per CDR3 protein. This sample has about 56,000 distinct CDR3 sequences; over 9.5% occur once, and the top ten carry under 7.5%. Sequencing was done on a sample of whole blood. All receptors derive from an adult who was a healthcare worker with PCR-confirmed SARS-CoV-2 infection or an uninfected control (not recorded which). Each CDR3 is given with its conserved first and last residue. D genes are given only for firm matches. Size tells how often a clone was seen (once, few, many) or the class of an expanded clone, and some rows leave it out.

clone_size: many; v_call: TRBV5-1; d_call: -; j_call: TRBJ1-4; cdr3_nt: TGCGCCAGCAGCGACCGGACCAACAATGAAAAACTGTTTTTT; cdr3_aa: CASSDRTNNEKLFF
clone_size: -; v_call: TRBV24-1; d_call: -; j_call: TRBJ1-2; cdr3_nt: TGTGCCACCAGTGATCCCAGACAGCCCTATGGCTACACCTTC; cdr3_aa: CATSDPRQPYGYTF
clone_size: -; v_call: TRBV6-2/TRBV6-3; d_call: TRBD2; j_call: TRBJ2-3; cdr3_nt: TGTGCCAGCAGTTACTCGACGAACGAGCGGGATATAAAAGATACGCAGTATTTT; cdr3_aa: CASSYSTNERDIKDTQYF
clone_size: many; v_call: TRBV28; d_call: -; j_call: TRBJ1-4; cdr3_nt: TGTGCCAGCAGTTTCTCTGGGTATGGATCGGAAAAACTGTTTTTT; cdr3_aa: CASSFSGYGSEKLFF
clone_size: many; v_call: TRBV3-2; d_call: -; j_call: TRBJ2-3; cdr3_nt: TGTGCCAGCAGCCAAGACATCGTGGGAGGGGCGGCAGATACGCAGTATTTT; cdr3_aa: CASSQDIVGGAADTQYF
clone_size: -; v_call: TRBV18; d_call: -; j_call: TRBJ2-5; cdr3_nt: TGTGCCAGCGCAACTGAAGAGACCCAGTACTTC; cdr3_aa: CASATEETQYF
clone_size: many; v_call: TRBV6-1; d_call: -; j_call: TRBJ1-3; cdr3_nt: TGTGCCAGCAGTGGATCGCGCGGCTCTGGAAACACCATATATTTT; cdr3_aa: CASSGSRGSGNTIYF
clone_size: many; v_call: TRBV12-3/TRBV12-4; d_call: TRBD1; j_call: TRBJ1-1; cdr3_nt: TGTGCCAGCAGTTTGGGACAGGGGAACACTGAAGCTTTCTTT; cdr3_aa: CASSLGQGNTEAFF
clone_size: few; v_call: TRBV5-1; d_call: TRBD1; j_call: TRBJ2-3; cdr3_nt: TGCGCCAGCACCGCCAACCCCGGGACAGAGTACAGGTGGGATACGCAGTATTTT; cdr3_aa: CASTANPGTEYRWDTQYF
clone_size: -; v_call: TRBV20-1; d_call: -; j_call: TRBJ2-3; cdr3_nt: TGCAGGGTCGGGACCAGCGGAGATACGCAGTATTTT; cdr3_aa: CRVGTSGDTQYF
clone_size: many; v_call: TRBV7-9; d_call: TRBD1; j_call: TRBJ2-7; cdr3_nt: TGTGCCAGCAGCCGTACAGGGGGCCACTCCTACGAGCAGTACTTC; cdr3_aa: CASSRTGGHSYEQYF
clone_size: many; v_call: TRBV6-1; d_call: TRBD1; j_call: TRBJ2-5; cdr3_nt: TGTGCCAGCAGTGAAGAGGATGGGACAGGGGGGGAGACCCAGTACTTC; cdr3_aa: CASSEEDGTGGETQYF
clone_size: few; v_call: TRBV11-2; d_call: -; j_call: TRBJ2-7; cdr3_nt: TGTGCCAGCAGCCCCTCAGGACGGAGCCGCCTCGAGCAGTACTTC; cdr3_aa: CASSPSGRSRLEQYF
clone_size: many; v_call: TRBV5-5; d_call: -; j_call: TRBJ2-7; cdr3_nt: TGTGCCAGCAGCACCGGGACTTTCGTCCTCTCCTACGAGCAGTACTTC; cdr3_aa: CASSTGTFVLSYEQYF
clone_size: many; v_call: TRBV5-1; d_call: TRBD1; j_call: TRBJ2-5; cdr3_nt: TGCGCCAGCAGAGGACAGGGGGCGCCCCAGGAGACCCAGTACTTC; cdr3_aa: CASRGQGAPQETQYF
clone_size: -; v_call: TRBV30; d_call: TRBD1; j_call: TRBJ2-3; cdr3_nt: TGTGCCTGGAGTCATGGACAGGGTAACACAGATACGCAGTATTTT; cdr3_aa: CAWSHGQGNTDTQYF
clone_size: -; v_call: TRBV5-6; d_call: -; j_call: TRBJ1-1; cdr3_nt: TGTGCCAGCAGCTTGGGGGGCGCTGAGAGGGCTTTCTTT; cdr3_aa: CASSLGGAERAFF
clone_size: few; v_call: TRBV5-1; d_call: -; j_call: TRBJ1-2; cdr3_nt: TGCGCCAGTAATACATTGGACAGCGCCTATGGCTACACCTTC; cdr3_aa: CASNTLDSAYGYTF
clone_size: -; v_call: TRBV3-1; d_call: TRBD2; j_call: TRBJ2-1; cdr3_nt: TGTGCCAGCAGCCATCTACTAGCGGGACCCACCTACAATGAGCAGTTCTTC; cdr3_aa: CASSHLLAGPTYNEQFF
clone_size: few; v_call: TRBV10-3; d_call: TRBD1; j_call: TRBJ2-3; cdr3_nt: TGTGCCACCTCGTGGGCAGGGGGAGATACGCAGTATTTT; cdr3_aa: CATSWAGGDTQYF
clone_size: many; v_call: TRBV18; d_call: TRBD1; j_call: TRBJ2-3; cdr3_nt: TGTGCCAGCTCATCGAACAGGGGGTCGGGCACAGATACGCAGTATTTT; cdr3_aa: CASSSNRGSGTDTQYF
clone_size: many; v_call: TRBV6-2/TRBV6-3; d_call: TRBD1; j_call: TRBJ1-5; cdr3_nt: TGTGCCAGCAACACAGGGGCCAGCAATCAGCCCCAGCATTTT; cdr3_aa: CASNTGASNQPQHF
clone_size: many; v_call: TRBV4-1; d_call: -; j_call: TRBJ2-7; cdr3_nt: TGCGCCAGCAGCCACGTTACGGGACAAAAGAGATACGAGCAGTACTTC; cdr3_aa: CASSHVTGQKRYEQYF
clone_size: many; v_call: TRBV18; d_call: -; j_call: TRBJ1-4; cdr3_nt: TGTGCCAGCTCACCACCGTCAGGACGGGATGAAAAACTGTTTTTT; cdr3_aa: CASSPPSGRDEKLFF
clone_size: -; v_call: TRBV24-1; d_call: TRBD1; j_call: TRBJ2-3; cdr3_nt: TGTGCCACCAGTGATTTCCGACAGGGGGCTTCAGATACGCAGTATTTT; cdr3_aa: CATSDFRQGASDTQYF
clone_size: few; v_call: TRBV3-1; d_call: TRBD1; j_call: TRBJ1-2; cdr3_nt: TGTGCCAGCAGCCAAGGCACACAGGGGGGAGGCTACACCTTC; cdr3_aa: CASSQGTQGGGYTF
clone_size: many; v_call: TRBV6-5; d_call: TRBD2; j_call: TRBJ2-1; cdr3_nt: TGTGCCAGCAGCCGAACCTTAGCGGGAGGTCGTTACAATGAGCAGTTCTTC; cdr3_aa: CASSRTLAGGRYNEQFF
clone_size: few; v_call: TRBV24-1; d_call: -; j_call: TRBJ1-2; cdr3_nt: TGTGCCACCAGTGCTGTAGACAGTGGCTACACCTTC; cdr3_aa: CATSAVDSGYTF
clone_size: few; v_call: TRBV5-1; d_call: -; j_call: TRBJ2-1; cdr3_nt: TGCGCCAGCAGCTTGACGGGCTACGACAATGAGCAGTTCTTC; cdr3_aa: CASSLTGYDNEQFF
clone_size: few; v_call: TRBV29-1; d_call: -; j_call: TRBJ2-2; cdr3_nt: TGCAGCGTGGACAAAAAGAACACCGGGGAGCTGTTTTTT; cdr3_aa: CSVDKKNTGELFF
clone_size: -; v_call: TRBV10-2; d_call: -; j_call: TRBJ1-2; cdr3_nt: TGCGCCAGCAGTGTAAGCGGGCTCCCCGCCCGTGGCTACACCTTC; cdr3_aa: CASSVSGLPARGYTF
clone_size: -; v_call: TRBV2; d_call: -; j_call: TRBJ2-7; cdr3_nt: TGTGCCAGCAGTGTGAGGTCGGCCTACGAGCAGTACTTC; cdr3_aa: CASSVRSAYEQYF
clone_size: -; v_call: TRBV21-1; d_call: -; j_call: TRBJ2-1; cdr3_nt: TGTGCCAGCAGCAAAGCACCGGGACTAGCAGTCTACAATGAGCAGTTCTTC; cdr3_aa: CASSKAPGLAVYNEQFF